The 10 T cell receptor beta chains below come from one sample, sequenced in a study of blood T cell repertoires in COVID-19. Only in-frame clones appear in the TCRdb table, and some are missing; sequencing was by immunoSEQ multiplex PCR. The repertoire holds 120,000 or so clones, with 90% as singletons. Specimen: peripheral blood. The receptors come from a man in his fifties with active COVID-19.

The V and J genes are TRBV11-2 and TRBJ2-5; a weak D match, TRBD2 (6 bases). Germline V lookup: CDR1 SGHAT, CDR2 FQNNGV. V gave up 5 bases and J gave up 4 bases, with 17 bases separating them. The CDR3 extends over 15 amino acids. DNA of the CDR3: TGTGCCAGCAGCCCGTTCGGGAGTAAGCGAGAGACCCAGTACTTC. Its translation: CASSPFGSKRETQYF.

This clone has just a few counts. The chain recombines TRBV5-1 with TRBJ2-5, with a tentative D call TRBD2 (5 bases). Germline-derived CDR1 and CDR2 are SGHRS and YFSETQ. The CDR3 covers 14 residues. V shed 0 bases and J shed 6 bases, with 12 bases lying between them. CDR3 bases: TGCGCCAGCAGCTTGGAAACTACGGGAAAGACCCAGTACTTC. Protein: CASSLETTGKTQYF.

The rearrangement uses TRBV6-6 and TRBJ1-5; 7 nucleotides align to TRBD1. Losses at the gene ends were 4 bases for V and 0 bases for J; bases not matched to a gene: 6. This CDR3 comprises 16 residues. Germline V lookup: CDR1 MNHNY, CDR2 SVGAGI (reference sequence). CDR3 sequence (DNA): TGTGCCAGCAGTTCCGGGACAGAAGCTAGCAATCAGCCCCAGCATTTT. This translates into CASSSGTEASNQPQHF.

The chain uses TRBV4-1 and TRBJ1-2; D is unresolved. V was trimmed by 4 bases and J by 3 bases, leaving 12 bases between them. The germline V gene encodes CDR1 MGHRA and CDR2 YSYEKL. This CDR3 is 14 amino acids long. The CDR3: CASSLTTVDYGYTF. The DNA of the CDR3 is TGCGCCAGCAGCCTTACGACTGTCGACTATGGCTACACCTTC.

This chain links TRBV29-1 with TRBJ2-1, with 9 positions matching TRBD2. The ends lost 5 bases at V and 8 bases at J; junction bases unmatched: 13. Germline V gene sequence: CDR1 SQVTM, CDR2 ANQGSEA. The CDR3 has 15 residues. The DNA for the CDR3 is TGCAGCGTTATCGGAAATAGCGGGAGAGCCTATGAGCAGTTCTTC. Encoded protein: CSVIGNSGRAYEQFF.

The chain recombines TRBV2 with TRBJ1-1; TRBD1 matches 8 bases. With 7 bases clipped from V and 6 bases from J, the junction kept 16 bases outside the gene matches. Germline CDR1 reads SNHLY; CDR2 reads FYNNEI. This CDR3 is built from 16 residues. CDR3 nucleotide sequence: TGTGCCAGCAAGAAGGACAGGGCCCCCCTTGACGCTGAAGCTTTCTTT. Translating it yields CASKKDRAPLDAEAFF.

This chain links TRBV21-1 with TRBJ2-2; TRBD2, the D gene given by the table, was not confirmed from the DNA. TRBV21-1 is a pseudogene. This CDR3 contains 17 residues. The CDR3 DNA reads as TGTGCCAGCAGCAAAGGGAGGGCGGGGGCGGCCACCGGGGAGCTGTTTTTT. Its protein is CASSKGRAGAATGELFF.

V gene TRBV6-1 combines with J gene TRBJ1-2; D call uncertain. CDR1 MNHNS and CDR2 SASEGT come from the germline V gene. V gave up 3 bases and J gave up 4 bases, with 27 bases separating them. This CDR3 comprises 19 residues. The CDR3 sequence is CASSETLSSSLRVGYGYTF. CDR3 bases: TGTGCCAGCAGTGAGACTTTGTCATCCTCTTTACGGGTCGGCTATGGCTACACCTTC.

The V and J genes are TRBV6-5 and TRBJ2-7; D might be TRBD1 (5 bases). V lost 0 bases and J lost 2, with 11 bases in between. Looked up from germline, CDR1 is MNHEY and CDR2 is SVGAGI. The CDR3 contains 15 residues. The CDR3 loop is CASSYSWTRAYEQYF. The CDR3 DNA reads TGTGCCAGCAGTTACTCGTGGACCAGGGCCTACGAGCAGTACTTC.

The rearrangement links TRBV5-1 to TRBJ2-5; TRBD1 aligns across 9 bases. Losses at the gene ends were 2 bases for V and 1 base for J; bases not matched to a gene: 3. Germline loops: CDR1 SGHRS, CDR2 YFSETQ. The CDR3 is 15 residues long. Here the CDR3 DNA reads TGCGCCAGCAGCTTTGACAGGGGGGGCCAAGAGACCCAGTACTTC. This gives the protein CASSFDRGGQETQYF.